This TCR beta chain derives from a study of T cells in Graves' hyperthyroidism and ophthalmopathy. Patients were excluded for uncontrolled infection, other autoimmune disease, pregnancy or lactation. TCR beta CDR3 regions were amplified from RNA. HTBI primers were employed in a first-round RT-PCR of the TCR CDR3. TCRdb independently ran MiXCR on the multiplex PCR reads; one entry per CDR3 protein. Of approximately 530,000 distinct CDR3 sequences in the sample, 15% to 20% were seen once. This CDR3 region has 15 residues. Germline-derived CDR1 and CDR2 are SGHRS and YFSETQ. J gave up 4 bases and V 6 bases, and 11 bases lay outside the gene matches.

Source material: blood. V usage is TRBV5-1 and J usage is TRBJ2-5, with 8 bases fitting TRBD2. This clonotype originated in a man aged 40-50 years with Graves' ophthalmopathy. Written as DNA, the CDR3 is TGCGCCAGCACTGGAGGGGGACTAGGGGGAGAGACCCAGTACTTC. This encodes CASTGGGLGGETQYF.